Following are 8 T cell receptor beta chains from one sample sequenced in a study. TCRdb itself ran the RT-PCR reads through MiXCR, one entry per CDR3 protein. The table has hundreds of thousands of distinct CDR3 sequences, 13% to 15% seen once; the top ten hold 3.6%. The sample taken for sequencing was memory CD4+ T cells from blood. These receptors all come from a female donor in good health, serving as a healthy control.

V is TRBV12-3 or TRBV12-4 and J is TRBJ1-1; D uncertain. This CDR3 is 13 amino acids long. V was shortened by 1 base and J by 10 bases, with 13 bases between the two germline ends. CDR3 in DNA: TGTGCCAGCAGTTTAGTGTCGAGTTTTGCAGCTTTCTTT. This gives the protein CASSLVSSFAAFF.

This clonotype was seen a few times. As DNA, the CDR3 is TGTGCCTGGAGTTCAAGCGTGGGGGGCTACACCTTC. Translated: CAWSSSVGGYTF. The chain combines TRBV30 with TRBJ1-2; D is uncertain. V lost 2 bases to trimming and J lost 8 bases, with 12 bases between them. CDR3 length: 12 amino acids. Germline V gene sequence: CDR1 GTSNPN, CDR2 SVGIG (reference sequence). Full variable domain (outside the CDR3, taken from reference TRBV30 and TRBJ1-2): SQTIHQWPATLVQPVGSPLSLECTVEGTSNPNLYWYRQAAGRGLQLLFYSVGIGQISSEVPQNLSASRPQDRQFILSSKKLLLSDSGFYLCAWSSSVGGYTFGSGTRLTVV.

The V gene is TRBV5-6, the J gene TRBJ2-7, with a tentative D call TRBD1 (5 bases). V was shortened by 0 bases and J by 5 bases, with 18 bases between the two germline ends. CDR1 and CDR2 (germline): SGHDT, YYEEEE. The CDR3 has 16 residues. The CDR3 loop is CASSLDLGVVGHEQYF. CDR3 DNA: TGTGCCAGCAGCTTGGATCTAGGGGTCGTCGGCCACGAGCAGTACTTC.

The chain combines TRBV5-6 with TRBJ2-3; tentatively, D is TRBD1 (6 bases). The V end lost 4 bases, the J end lost 0 bases, and 12 bases lay between the germline ends. Germline lookup yields CDR1 SGHDT and CDR2 YYEEEE. This CDR3 is built from 15 residues. CDR3 DNA: TGTGCCAGCAGCCCGGACAGAACTAGCACAGATACGCAGTATTTT. Translated, it gives CASSPDRTSTDTQYF.

This rearrangement joins TRBV9 to TRBJ2-3; 8 nucleotides line up with TRBD2. Germline V CDR1 and CDR2: SGDLS, YYNGEE. This CDR3 spans 17 amino acids. Trimming took 4 bases from V and 2 from J; bases not matched to a gene: 12. For the CDR3, the DNA is TGTGCCAGCAGCCCCGCGGGGGGCAGCCGACTCACAGATACGCAGTATTTT. Translation: CASSPAGGSRLTDTQYF.

This clonotype has ten or more counts. The rearrangement links TRBV20-1 to TRBJ2-3; D gene uncertain. Trimming left V 2 bases short and J 4 bases short, with 10 bases between. Per germline, CDR1 DFQATT and CDR2 SNEGSKA (reference sequence). CDR3 length equals 13 residues. CDR3 loop: CSARISPPDTQYF. CDR3 DNA: TGCAGTGCTAGAATCAGCCCCCCAGATACGCAGTATTTT.

The V call is TRBV29-1, the J call TRBJ1-1; D remains unclear. The CDR3 loop spans 12 amino acids. The ends were cut back, 4 bases at V and 2 bases at J, with 8 bases in the middle. In germline, CDR1 is SQVTM, CDR2 ANQGSEA. CDR3 in DNA: TGCAGCGTTGGTGGCTTAAACACTGAAGCTTTCTTT. Translation: CSVGGLNTEAFF.

The sample holds a few counts of this clonotype. This chain links TRBV12-3 or TRBV12-4 with TRBJ2-5; D could derive from TRBD1 or TRBD2 (5 bases each). The CDR3 length is 15 residues. Trimming took off 4 bases at V and 3 bases at J, with 15 bases between the two ends. The CDR3 reads CASSSTRDVEETQYF. The CDR3 DNA reads TGTGCCAGCAGTTCTACGAGGGACGTTGAAGAGACCCAGTACTTC.